What follows is one T cell receptor beta chain and its context. Antigen: not known. The CDR3 spans 14 residues. With V trimmed by 5 bases and J by 6 bases, 7 bases remained unmatched. CDR1 is MNHNS, CDR2 SASEGT, per germline. Measured with immunoSEQ multiplex PCR; TCRdb has only the in-frame clones, and not every one. The sample contains roughly 19,000 clones, roughly 86% of which appear only once. The record originates from a study of chemoradiotherapy in HPV16-positive cancers. Study findings and constraints: Candidate HPV-specific clones and E7-related TCR motifs grew in tumor during treatment.

Sequencing used blood, obtained from a patient who underwent chemoradiotherapy. The chain uses TRBV6-1 and TRBJ2-7, with 10 bases that match TRBD1. The receptor was derived from a human donor with HPV-associated anogenital cancer. The CDR3 protein is CASSTRQGAGEQYF. The CDR3 DNA reads TGTGCCAGCAGTACCAGACAGGGGGCTGGCGAGCAGTACTTC.